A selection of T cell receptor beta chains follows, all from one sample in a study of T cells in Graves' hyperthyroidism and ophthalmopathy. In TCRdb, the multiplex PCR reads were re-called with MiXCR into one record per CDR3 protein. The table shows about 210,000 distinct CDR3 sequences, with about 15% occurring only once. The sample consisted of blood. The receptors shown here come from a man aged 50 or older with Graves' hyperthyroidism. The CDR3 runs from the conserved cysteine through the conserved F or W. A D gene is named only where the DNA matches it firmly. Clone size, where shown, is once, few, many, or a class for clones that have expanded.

TGCGCCAGCAGCTATACAGGGAGTTCAGATACGCAGTATTTT	CASSYTGSSDTQYF	.	TRBV5-1	TRBJ2-3	many
TGTGCCAGCAGCCAAGATGGTGGGGTTCCCACTGAAGCTTTCTTT	CASSQDGGVPTEAFF	.	TRBV3-1	TRBJ1-1	many
TGCAGCGTTGAAGGTCAGGGCTTGAACACTGAAGCTTTCTTT	CSVEGQGLNTEAFF	.	TRBV29-1	TRBJ1-1	few
TGTGCCAGCAGTGAAGGCGTCGGGACAGGGGTAGAGACCCAGTACTTC	CASSEGVGTGVETQYF	TRBD1	TRBV2	TRBJ2-5	many
TGTGCCAGCAGCTTAGGGGCAGAGGACACCGGGGAGCTGTTTTTT	CASSLGAEDTGELFF	.	TRBV11-3	TRBJ2-2	many
TGTGCCAGCAGTGCCCAAGCAGGGACCGAAAAACTGTTTTTT	CASSAQAGTEKLFF	.	TRBV6-1	TRBJ1-4	few
TGTGCCAGCAGCTCCGCAGGGTTCGGTGAGCAGTACTTC	CASSSAGFGEQYF	.	TRBV7-9	TRBJ2-7	.
TGTGCCAGCAGCTCACCTCCGGTGGGACAGTATAATGAAAAACTGTTTTTT	CASSSPPVGQYNEKLFF	TRBD1	TRBV7-3	TRBJ1-4	few
TGTGCCAGCAGCTTACAGGAAAACACCGGGGAGCTGTTTTTT	CASSLQENTGELFF	.	TRBV7-6	TRBJ2-2	.
TGTGCCAGCTCGCAAATCCAGCGGGAGCTCGATACGCAGTATTTT	CASSQIQRELDTQYF	TRBD2	TRBV18	TRBJ2-3	many
TGTGCCAGCAGCCAAACAGGGGGCAATGAGCAGTTCTTC	CASSQTGGNEQFF	TRBD1	TRBV11-1	TRBJ2-1	.
TGTGCCTGGAGTGTGGCGGGACAGTCCTATAATTCACCCCTCCACTTT	CAWSVAGQSYNSPLHF	TRBD1	TRBV30	TRBJ1-6	.
TGTGCCACCAGCAGAGATATCACGGGAGGGTCCTATGAGACCCAGTACTTC	CATSRDITGGSYETQYF	TRBD2	TRBV15	TRBJ2-5	.
TGTGCCATCAGAACTACGGGGACTGAAGCTTTCTTT	CAIRTTGTEAFF	.	TRBV10-3	TRBJ1-1	many
TGTGCCAGCAGCCTGCTGCTAGGGACAGCTTACGAGCAGTACTTC	CASSLLLGTAYEQYF	TRBD1	TRBV7-9	TRBJ2-7	.